This T cell receptor (beta chain) was retrieved from a study of T-cell reconstitution after alpha-beta-depleted transplantation in children. The CDR3 sequence is 15 residues long. Unique molecular identifiers were incorporated when the TCRbeta library was constructed. TCRdb recomputed calls from the PCR reads with MiXCR, one row per CDR3 protein. In the table there are hundreds of thousands of distinct CDR3 sequences, around 16% of which are singletons. This sequence originates from a human donor who donated a stem cell graft to a child with acute myeloid leukemia. This material consisted of PBMCs from the stem cell graft donor, taken from the stem cell graft. This chain links TRBV21-1 with TRBJ2-7. TRBV21-1 is classified as a pseudogene. The CDR3 is CASSKERLEPYEQYV. The DNA for the CDR3 is TGTGCCAGCAGCAAAGAACGCCTGGAGCCCTACGAGCAGTACGTC.